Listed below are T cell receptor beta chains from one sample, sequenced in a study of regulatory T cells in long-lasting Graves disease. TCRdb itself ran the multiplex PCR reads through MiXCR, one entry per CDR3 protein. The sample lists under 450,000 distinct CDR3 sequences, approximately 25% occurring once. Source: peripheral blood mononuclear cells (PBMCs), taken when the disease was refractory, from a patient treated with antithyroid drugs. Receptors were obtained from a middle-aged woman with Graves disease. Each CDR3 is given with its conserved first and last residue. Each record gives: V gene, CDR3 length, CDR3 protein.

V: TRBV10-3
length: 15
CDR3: CAISDPRLVGETQYF

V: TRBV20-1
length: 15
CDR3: CSASRGLDLSYGYTF

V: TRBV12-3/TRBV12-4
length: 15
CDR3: CASSPGGGERTEAFF

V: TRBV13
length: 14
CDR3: CASGWGRQGYEQYF

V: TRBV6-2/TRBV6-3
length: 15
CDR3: CASSKTSNSGNTIYF

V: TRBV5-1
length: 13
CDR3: CASSPTGIYEQYF

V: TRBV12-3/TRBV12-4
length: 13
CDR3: CASTQDRRETQYF

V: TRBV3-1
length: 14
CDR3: CASSPRTSPYEQYF

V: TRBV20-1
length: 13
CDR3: CSGRGVAVGEQFF

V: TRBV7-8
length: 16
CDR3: CASSPGTSGVIDTQYF

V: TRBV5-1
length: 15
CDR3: CASSYTTGSITEAFF